A single T cell receptor beta chain is shown here with its context. Its antigen remains unidentified. The data are from a study of T-cell memory formation after mild COVID-19. Study-wide background: TCR clusters were mostly donor specific. Study-wide findings and caveats: Later expanders leaned CD4+, whereas clones that contracted between day 15 and 85 were balanced CD4/CD8.

Deletions cut 7 bases from V and 6 bases from J, with 8 bases between. CDR1 and CDR2 (germline): MDHEN, SYDVKM. The CDR3 is 11 amino acids. TCR alpha and TCR beta cDNA libraries carrying sample barcodes and UMIs came from 5'RACE with constant-segment primers. TCRdb redid the calling of the 5' RACE reads with MiXCR, one entry per CDR3 protein. The sample shows more than 150,000 distinct CDR3 sequences, less than 20% of them seen only once. This chain joins TRBV28 and TRBJ2-3; possibly TRBD1 for D (6 bases). This TCR came from a man between 18 and 29 years old who had mild COVID-19 (a few samples of this study predate the infection). Cell type and time point are not known. The material sequenced was PBMCs or a T cell subset sorted from them (not recorded which). CDR3 bases: TGTGCCAGCATTACAGGGGATACGCAGTATTTT. Its protein product is CASITGDTQYF.